The 26 T cell receptor beta chains below were found in one sample sequenced in a study of blood T cell repertoires in COVID-19. The data were produced by immunoSEQ multiplex PCR, yet TCRdb's version contains in-frame clones alone and is incomplete. The data contain 200,000 to 250,000 clones, about 82% of them seen just once; the ten biggest clones take up roughly an eighth. Specimen: peripheral blood. Receptor source: a man older than 75 with acute or convalescent COVID-19.

V gene TRBV4-1 combines with J gene TRBJ2-1, with TRBD1 as a possible D gene (5 bases). CDR1 and CDR2 (germline): MGHRA, YSYEKL. This CDR3 comprises 17 residues. V dropped 3 bases and J dropped 8 bases, with 23 bases sitting between them. DNA for the CDR3: TGCGCCAGCAGCCACGTCCAGGGCCGCCTAGATATCGATGAGCAGTTCTTC. Translated: CASSHVQGRLDIDEQFF.

This chain joins TRBV25-1 and TRBJ2-2; the D gene is possibly TRBD2 (6 bases). Trimming removed 5 bases at V and 6 bases at J, with 13 bases between. Per the germline V gene, CDR1 is MGHDK and CDR2 is SYGVNS. CDR3 size: 14 residues. The CDR3 coding sequence is TGTGCCAGCAGTTGGGGGGAGGTAGCCGGGGAGCTGTTTTTT. Translated, it gives CASSWGEVAGELFF.

The table lists this clone with a count of one. The rearrangement joins TRBV6-5 to TRBJ1-2; D not resolved. V dropped 6 bases and J dropped 8 bases, with 16 bases sitting between them. Germline CDR1 reads MNHEY; CDR2 reads SVGAGI. The CDR3 totals 13 residues. The CDR3 protein is CASSPEGLGGYTF. DNA of the CDR3: TGTGCCAGCAGCCCCGAGGGATTGGGCGGCTACACCTTC.

The chain carries TRBV6-5 and TRBJ1-5; D perhaps matches TRBD1 (5 bases). Germline CDR1 and CDR2: MNHEY and SVGAGI. The CDR3 loop spans 16 amino acids. Trimming removed 2 bases at V and 5 bases at J, with 16 bases between. The DNA of the CDR3 is TGTGCCAGCAGTTACGCATGGGGGGGTGTCGATCAGCCCCAGCATTTT. Translated: CASSYAWGGVDQPQHF.

The V and J genes are TRBV5-4 and TRBJ2-2, with a tentative D call TRBD2 (6 bases). This CDR3 contains 16 residues. CDR1 and CDR2 (germline): SGHNT, YYREEE (reference sequence). V lost 4 bases and J 0 bases, leaving 13 bases between the germline ends. The CDR3 DNA sequence: TGTGCCAGCAGCACTGGGGACTCTACGAACACCGGGGAGCTGTTTTTT. Its translation: CASSTGDSTNTGELFF. Full variable domain (remainder filled in from reference TRBV5-4 and TRBJ2-2): ETGVTQSPTHLIKTRGQQVTLRCSSQSGHNTVSWYQQALGQGPQFIFQYYREEENGRGNFPPRFSGLQFPNYSSELNVNALELDDSALYLCASSTGDSTNTGELFFGEGSRLTVL.

This rearrangement joins TRBV6-5 to TRBJ1-1, with no clear D. V lost 5 bases and J lost 6, with 10 bases in between. CDR3 length equals 12 residues. CDR1 is MNHEY and CDR2 is SVGAGI in the germline V gene. The DNA for the CDR3 is TGTGCCAGCAGTCGCCCCCAGGCTGAAGCTTTCTTT. Its protein is CASSRPQAEAFF.

This sequence joins TRBV7-9 and TRBJ1-4; 10 bases line up with TRBD1. With V trimmed by 4 bases and J by 8 bases, 16 bases remained unmatched. Germline CDR1 and CDR2: SEHNR and FQNEAQ (reference sequence). The CDR3 loop spans 18 amino acids. CDR3 sequence (DNA): TGTGCCAGCAGCTCCCCTTCGGGACAGGGGACGTTAAGGGAAAAACTGTTTTTT. Translation: CASSSPSGQGTLREKLFF. Based on the CDR3 plus reference TRBV7-9 and TRBJ1-4, the full variable domain is DTGVSQNPRHKITKRGQNVTFRCDPISEHNRLYWYRQTLGQGPEFLTYFQNEAQLEKSRLLSDRFSAERPKGSFSTLEIQRTEQGDSAMYLCASSSPSGQGTLREKLFFGSGTQLSVL.

The rearrangement joins TRBV7-9 to TRBJ1-2; TRBD1 matches 8 bases. Germline V gene sequence: CDR1 SEHNR, CDR2 FQNEAQ (reference sequence). The CDR3 is made up of 13 amino acids. V shed 1 base, J shed 10 bases, and the junction held 5 bases outside the gene matches. The CDR3, as DNA: TGTGCCAGCAGCTTAGACGGCCAGGGGGCCTACACCTTC. It translates to CASSLDGQGAYTF.

The table lists this clone with a count of one. The CDR3, as DNA: TGTGCCAGCAGCTTATGGGCCACAGACGGTTACAATGAGCAGTTCTTC. The encoded protein is CASSLWATDGYNEQFF. The chain joins TRBV7-2 to TRBJ2-1; D uncertain. This CDR3 is 16 amino acids long. V was cut by 2 bases and J by 4 bases, with 15 bases left in between. From germline, CDR1 is SGHTA and CDR2 FQGNSA.

The J gene is TRBJ1-2, the V gene TRBV6-5, with a weak D call TRBD1 (6 bases). The CDR3 contains 16 residues. Between the trimmed V and J ends, which lost 0 bases and 6 bases, there was a span of 17 bases. Germline CDR1 and CDR2: MNHEY and SVGAGI. CDR3 in DNA: TGTGCCAGCAGTTACTCTGGGGGCGGGGGTCGACATGGCTACACCTTC. This gives the protein CASSYSGGGGRHGYTF.

In the case of this clone: This sample includes further DNA sequences coding for the same CDR3. The chain recombines TRBV6-5 with TRBJ1-1; D is unresolved. V shed 3 bases and J shed 1 base, with 6 bases lying between them. Germline lookup yields CDR1 MNHEY and CDR2 SVGAGI. The CDR3 has 13 amino acids. CDR3 nucleotide sequence: TGTGCCAGCAGTTATTCGCGGAACACTGAAGCTTTCTTT. Translating it yields CASSYSRNTEAFF.

The gene calls are TRBV10-3 and TRBJ2-3, with TRBD2 identical over 7 bases. Looked up from germline, CDR1 is ENHRY and CDR2 is SYGVKD. The ends lost 9 bases at V and 2 bases at J; junction bases unmatched: 5. The CDR3 runs to 13 residues. The CDR3 nucleotides are TGTGCCATTGCGGGGGAGGTCACAGATACGCAGTATTTT. Translated, it gives CAIAGEVTDTQYF.

The chain is built from TRBV5-1 and TRBJ2-1; TRBD2 agrees at 9 bases. V was clipped by 0 bases and J by 2 bases; unmatched bases: 6. From germline, CDR1 is SGHRS and CDR2 YFSETQ. This CDR3 contains 17 residues. For the CDR3, the DNA is TGCGCCAGCAGCTTGGGGCGCGGGGGGGCCCCCTACAATGAGCAGTTCTTC. Translated: CASSLGRGGAPYNEQFF.

The CDR3 nucleotides read TGTGCCAGCAGCCCCTGGGACAGGGGGACTGAAGCTTTCTTT. Protein: CASSPWDRGTEAFF. The chain recombines TRBV3-1 (or the pseudogene TRBV3-2) with TRBJ1-1, with 11 bases that match TRBD1. CDR3 length: 14 amino acids. Germline CDR1 reads LGHDT; CDR2 reads YNNKEL (reference sequence). V shed 4 bases and J 5 bases; nucleotides not matched to a gene: 3.

V is TRBV27 and J is TRBJ1-1; tentatively, D is TRBD1 (6 bases). In germline, CDR1 is MNHEY, CDR2 SMNVEV (reference sequence). CDR3 length: 14 amino acids. Trimming pared 4 bases from V and 1 base from J, leaving 10 bases between. The CDR3 spells CASSSRQENTEAFF. CDR3 in DNA: TGTGCCAGCAGTTCGCGACAGGAGAACACTGAAGCTTTCTTT.

This chain joins TRBV7-9 and TRBJ2-2; TRBD1 matches at 7 bases. The J segment lost 7 bases and the V segment lost 3 bases, leaving 5 bases of the junction unmatched. The CDR3 has 14 amino acids. CDR1 and CDR2 from the germline V gene are SEHNR and FQNEAQ (reference sequence). The CDR3 bases are TGTGCCAGCAGCTTTGACAGGGTTGGCGGGGAGCTGTTTTTT. Amino acids: CASSFDRVGGELFF.

CDR3 residues: CAISVLGGKAHNEQFF. The DNA of the CDR3 is TGTGCCATCAGTGTTTTGGGCGGGAAGGCCCACAATGAGCAGTTCTTC. The chain employs TRBV10-3 and TRBJ2-1; D perhaps matches TRBD2 (6 bases). Looked up from germline, CDR1 is ENHRY and CDR2 is SYGVKD. This CDR3 region has 16 residues. Deletions cut 4 bases from V and 5 bases from J, with 18 bases between.

This chain uses TRBV7-2 with TRBJ2-7; D not certain. From germline, CDR1 is SGHTA and CDR2 FQGNSA. This CDR3 has 12 amino acids. V lost 1 base, J lost 10 bases, and 11 bases lay in between. CDR3 amino acids: CASSLEFSIQYF. As DNA, the CDR3 is TGTGCCAGCAGCTTAGAGTTCAGTATTCAGTACTTC.

V usage is TRBV7-2 and J usage is TRBJ1-3, with 8 bases lining up with TRBD1. The CDR3 runs to 15 residues. Germline CDR1 reads SGHTA; CDR2 reads FQGNSA. The junction had 9 bases not matched to a gene; V was cut back by 7 bases and J by 4 bases. Written as DNA, the CDR3 is TGTGCCAGCAAGAGGACAGGGCCAGAAGGAAACACCATATATTTT. Translated: CASKRTGPEGNTIYF.

The V gene is TRBV5-4, the J gene TRBJ2-3, with D uncertain. The CDR3 contains 12 residues. The V and J ends lost 1 base and 6 bases respectively, with 6 bases between them. Germline V gives CDR1 SGHNT, CDR2 YYREEE (reference sequence). CDR3 loop: CASSLSSDTQYF. CDR3 bases: TGTGCCAGCAGCTTGTCTTCGGATACGCAGTATTTT.

The chain uses TRBV29-1 and TRBJ1-3; D not certain. This CDR3 comprises 13 residues. Germline V CDR1 and CDR2: SQVTM, ANQGSEA. Between the trimmed V and J ends, which lost 4 bases and 0 bases, there was a span of 7 bases. The CDR3 DNA reads TGCAGCGTTGGACCTAGCTCTGGAAACACCATATATTTT. This sequence encodes CSVGPSSGNTIYF.

V gene TRBV19 combines with J gene TRBJ1-2, with TRBD1 matching over 7 bases. V shed 7 bases and J 3 bases; nucleotides not matched to a gene: 11. In germline, CDR1 is LNHDA, CDR2 SQIVND (reference sequence). This CDR3 has 15 residues. The CDR3 region has the DNA TGTGCCAGTATCAACTCACAGGGGAAGTACTATGGCTACACCTTC. Amino acid sequence: CASINSQGKYYGYTF.

Written as DNA, the CDR3 is TGTGCCAGCAGTTTAGGACTAGCAGTAGGGGAGCAGTACTTC. Protein sequence: CASSLGLAVGEQYF. The chain joins TRBV27 to TRBJ2-7; 8 bases align to TRBD2. The germline V gene encodes CDR1 MNHEY and CDR2 SMNVEV (reference sequence). There are 14 residues in the CDR3. The V gene end was trimmed by 2 bases and the J gene end by 7 bases; junction bases not matched to a gene: 7.

This chain links TRBV19 with TRBJ1-2, with TRBD1 identical over 7 bases. Germline lookup yields CDR1 LNHDA and CDR2 SQIVND (reference sequence). J gave up 2 bases and V 3 bases, and 6 bases lay outside the gene matches. The CDR3 sequence is 15 residues long. CDR3 nucleotides: TGTGCCAGTAGTATTTCGGGACAGAAAAACTATGGCTACACCTTC. Its protein product is CASSISGQKNYGYTF.

The V call is TRBV7-2, the J call TRBJ2-3, with 10 bases fitting TRBD2. The CDR3 is 16 residues long. Germline CDR1 is SGHTA and CDR2 is FQGNSA. The V gene end was trimmed by 5 bases and the J gene end by 7 bases; junction bases not matched to a gene: 12. The CDR3 region is CASSHGDSGGLYTQYF. The CDR3 region has the DNA TGTGCCAGCAGCCATGGGGATAGCGGGGGGTTATATACGCAGTATTTT.

The chain couples TRBV16 to TRBJ1-2; no firm D call. Germline CDR1 reads KGHSY; CDR2 reads FQNENV. The germline V and J ends were trimmed by 3 bases and 8 bases, with 16 bases remaining between them. The CDR3 sequence is 14 residues long. CDR3 nucleotide sequence: TGTGCCAGCAGCCACTTGGGTTACGGCGGCGGCTACACCTTC. Translation: CASSHLGYGGGYTF.